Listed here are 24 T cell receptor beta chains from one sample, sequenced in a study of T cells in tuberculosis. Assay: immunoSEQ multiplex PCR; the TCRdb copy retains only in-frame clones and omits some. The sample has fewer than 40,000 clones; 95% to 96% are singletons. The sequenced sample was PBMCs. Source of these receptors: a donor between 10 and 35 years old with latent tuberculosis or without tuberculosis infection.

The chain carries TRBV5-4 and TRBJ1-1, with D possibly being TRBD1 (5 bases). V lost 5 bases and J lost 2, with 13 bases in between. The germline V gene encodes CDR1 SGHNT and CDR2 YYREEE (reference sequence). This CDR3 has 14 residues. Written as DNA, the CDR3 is TGTGCCAGCAGTCTGACAGACTCAAACACTGAAGCTTTCTTT. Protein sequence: CASSLTDSNTEAFF.

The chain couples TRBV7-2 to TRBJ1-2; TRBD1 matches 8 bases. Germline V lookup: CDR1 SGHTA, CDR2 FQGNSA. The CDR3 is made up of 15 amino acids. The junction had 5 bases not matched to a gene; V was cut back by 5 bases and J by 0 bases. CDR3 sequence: CASSRPGGTNYGYTF. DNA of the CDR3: TGTGCCAGCAGCCGTCCAGGGGGCACTAACTATGGCTACACCTTC.

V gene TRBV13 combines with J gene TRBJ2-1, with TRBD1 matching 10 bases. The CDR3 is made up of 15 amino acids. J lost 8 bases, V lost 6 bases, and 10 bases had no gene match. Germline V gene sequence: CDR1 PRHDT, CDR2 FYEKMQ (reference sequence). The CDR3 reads CASSVRDRGSDEQFF. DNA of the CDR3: TGTGCCAGCAGTGTCCGGGACAGGGGATCGGATGAGCAGTTCTTC.

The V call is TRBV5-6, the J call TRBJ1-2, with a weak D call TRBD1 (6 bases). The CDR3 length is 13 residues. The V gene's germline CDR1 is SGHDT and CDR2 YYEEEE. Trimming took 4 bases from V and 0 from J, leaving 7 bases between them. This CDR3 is CASSGGTNYGYTF. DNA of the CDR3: TGTGCCAGCAGCGGGGGCACTAACTATGGCTACACCTTC.

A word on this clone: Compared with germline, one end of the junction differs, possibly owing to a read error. The CDR3 DNA sequence: TGTGCTAGCAGCTTTTCGTTCCGGGAGACCCAGTACTTC. Amino acid sequence: CASSFSFRETQYF. V and J are TRBV7-7 and TRBJ2-5; D is uncertain. CDR3 length equals 13 residues. CDR1 is SSHAT, CDR2 FNYEAQ, per germline (reference sequence).

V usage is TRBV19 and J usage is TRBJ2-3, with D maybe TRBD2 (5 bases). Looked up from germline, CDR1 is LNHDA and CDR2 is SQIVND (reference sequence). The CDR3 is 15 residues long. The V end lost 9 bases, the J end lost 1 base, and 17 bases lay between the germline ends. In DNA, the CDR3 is TGTGCCAGCTCGGCGTGGGAAGCGGGCACAGATACGCAGTATTTT. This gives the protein CASSAWEAGTDTQYF.

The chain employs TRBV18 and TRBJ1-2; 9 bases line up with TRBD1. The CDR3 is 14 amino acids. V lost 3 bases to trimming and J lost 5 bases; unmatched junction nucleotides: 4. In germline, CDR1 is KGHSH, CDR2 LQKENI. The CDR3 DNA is TGTGCCAGCTCACCTACAGGGGGCGGATATGGCTACACCTTC. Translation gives CASSPTGGGYGYTF.

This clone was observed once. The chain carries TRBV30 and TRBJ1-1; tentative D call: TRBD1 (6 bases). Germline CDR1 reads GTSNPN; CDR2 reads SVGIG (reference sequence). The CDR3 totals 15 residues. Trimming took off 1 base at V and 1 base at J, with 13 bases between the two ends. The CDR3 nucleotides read TGTGCCTGGAGTGCTTGGGGGCTGGGGAACACTGAAGCTTTCTTT. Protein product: CAWSAWGLGNTEAFF.

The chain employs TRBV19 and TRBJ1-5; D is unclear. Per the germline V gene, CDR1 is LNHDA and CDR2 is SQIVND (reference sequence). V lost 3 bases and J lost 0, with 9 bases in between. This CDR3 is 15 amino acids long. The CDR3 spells CASSMIGSSNQPQHF. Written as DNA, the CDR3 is TGTGCCAGTAGTATGATAGGGAGTAGCAATCAGCCCCAGCATTTT.

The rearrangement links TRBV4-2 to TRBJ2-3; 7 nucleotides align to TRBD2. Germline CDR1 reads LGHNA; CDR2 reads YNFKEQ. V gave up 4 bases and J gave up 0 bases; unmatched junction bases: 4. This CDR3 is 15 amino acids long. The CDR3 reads CASSLQRGSTDTQYF. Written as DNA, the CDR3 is TGTGCCAGCAGCCTCCAGCGGGGTAGCACAGATACGCAGTATTTT.

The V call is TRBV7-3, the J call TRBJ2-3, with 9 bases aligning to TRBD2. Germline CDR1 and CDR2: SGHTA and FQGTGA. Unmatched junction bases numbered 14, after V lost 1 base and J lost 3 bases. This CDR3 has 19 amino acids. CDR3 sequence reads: CASSLKVSQGLAKTDTQYF. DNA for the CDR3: TGTGCCAGCAGCTTAAAAGTGAGCCAGGGACTAGCAAAGACAGATACGCAGTATTTT.

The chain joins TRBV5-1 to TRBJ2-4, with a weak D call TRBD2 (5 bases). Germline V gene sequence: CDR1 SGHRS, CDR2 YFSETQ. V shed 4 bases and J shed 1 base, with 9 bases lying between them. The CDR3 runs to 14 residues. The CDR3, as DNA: TGCGCCAGCAGCCTGGGAGCGGCCAAAAACATTCAGTACTTC. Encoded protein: CASSLGAAKNIQYF.

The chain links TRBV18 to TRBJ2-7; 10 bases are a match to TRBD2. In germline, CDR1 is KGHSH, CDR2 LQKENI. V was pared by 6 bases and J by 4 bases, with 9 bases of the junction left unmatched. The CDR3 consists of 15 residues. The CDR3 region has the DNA TGTGCCAGCTCGCCTCCTAGCGGGAGTCGGTACGAGCAGTACTTC. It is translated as CASSPPSGSRYEQYF.

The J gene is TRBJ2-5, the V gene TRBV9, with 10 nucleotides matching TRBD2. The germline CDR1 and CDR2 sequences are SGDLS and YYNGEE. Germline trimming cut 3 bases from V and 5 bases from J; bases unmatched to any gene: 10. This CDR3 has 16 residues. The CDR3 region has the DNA TGTGCCAGCAGCGAGGCTAGCGGGGGCGGTGGCGAGACCCAGTACTTC. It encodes CASSEASGGGGETQYF.

CDR3 nucleotides: TGTGCTAGTGGTCCGGGGACTAGCGGGAGAATCAAGAATGAGCAGTTCTTC. Its protein is CASGPGTSGRIKNEQFF. V gene TRBV12-5 combines with J gene TRBJ2-1, with TRBD2 matching over 14 bases. CDR1 LGHNT and CDR2 FRNRAP come from the germline V gene. V trimming: 5 bases; J trimming: 7 bases; junction bases outside the gene matches: 10. CDR3 length: 17 amino acids. Combining the CDR3 with reference TRBV12-5 and TRBJ2-1 gives the whole variable domain DARVTQTPRHKVTEMGQEVTMRCQPILGHNTVFWYRQTMMQGLELLAYFRNRAPLDDSGMPKDRFSAEMPDATLATLKIQPSEPRDSAVYFCASGPGTSGRIKNEQFFGPGTRLTVL.

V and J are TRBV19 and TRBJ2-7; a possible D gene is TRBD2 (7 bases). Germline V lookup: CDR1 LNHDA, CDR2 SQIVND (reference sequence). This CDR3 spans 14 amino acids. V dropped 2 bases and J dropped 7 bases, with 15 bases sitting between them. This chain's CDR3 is CASSITGTTQEQYF. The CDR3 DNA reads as TGTGCCAGTAGTATAACAGGGACTACACAGGAGCAGTACTTC. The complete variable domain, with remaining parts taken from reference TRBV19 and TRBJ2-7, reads DGGITQSPKYLFRKEGQNVTLSCEQNLNHDAMYWYRQDPGQGLRLIYYSQIVNDFQKGDIAEGYSVSREKKESFPLTVTSAQKNPTAFYLCASSITGTTQEQYFGPGTRLTVT.

CDR3 DNA sequence: TGTGCCAGCAGCTTAAGTCGGTCGGGCGGGGAGCTGTTTTTT. This codes for CASSLSRSGGELFF. V and J are TRBV2 and TRBJ2-2; D ambiguous. CDR1 and CDR2 (germline): SNHLY, FYNNEI. The V gene lost 6 bases and the J gene lost 7 bases, with 15 bases spanning the gap. The CDR3 contains 14 residues.

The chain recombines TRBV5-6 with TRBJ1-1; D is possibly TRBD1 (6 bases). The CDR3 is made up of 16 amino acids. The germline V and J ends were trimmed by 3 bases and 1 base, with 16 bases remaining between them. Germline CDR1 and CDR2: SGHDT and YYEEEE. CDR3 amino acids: CASSYDRFYKNTEAFF. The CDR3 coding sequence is TGTGCCAGCAGCTATGACAGGTTCTATAAGAACACTGAAGCTTTCTTT.

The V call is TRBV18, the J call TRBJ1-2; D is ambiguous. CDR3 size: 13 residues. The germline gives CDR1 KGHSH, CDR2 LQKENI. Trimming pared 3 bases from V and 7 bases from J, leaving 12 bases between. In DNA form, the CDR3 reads TGTGCCAGCTCACCGAGGGCAGCCAGTGGCTACACCTTC. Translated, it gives CASSPRAASGYTF.

CDR3 bases: TGTGCCACCGACGCGGACAGCGATACAGATACGCAGTATTTT. This translates into CATDADSDTDTQYF. The V gene is TRBV15, the J gene TRBJ2-3; D possibly corresponds to TRBD1 (6 bases). The CDR3 spans 14 residues. V was shortened by 8 bases and J by 3 bases, with 15 bases between the two germline ends. Per germline, CDR1 LNHNV and CDR2 YYDKDF (reference sequence).

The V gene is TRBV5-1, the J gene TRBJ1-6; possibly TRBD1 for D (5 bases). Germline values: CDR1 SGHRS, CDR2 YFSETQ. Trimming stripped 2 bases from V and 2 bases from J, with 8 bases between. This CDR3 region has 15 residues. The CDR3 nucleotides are TGCGCCAGCAGCTTCACGGACACCTATAATTCACCCCTCCACTTT. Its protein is CASSFTDTYNSPLHF.

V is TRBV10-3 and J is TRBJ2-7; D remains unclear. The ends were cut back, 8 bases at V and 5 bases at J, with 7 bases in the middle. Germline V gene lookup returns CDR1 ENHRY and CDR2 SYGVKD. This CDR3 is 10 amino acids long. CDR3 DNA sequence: TGTGCCATCCCCTTCCACGAGCAGTACTTC. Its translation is CAIPFHEQYF.

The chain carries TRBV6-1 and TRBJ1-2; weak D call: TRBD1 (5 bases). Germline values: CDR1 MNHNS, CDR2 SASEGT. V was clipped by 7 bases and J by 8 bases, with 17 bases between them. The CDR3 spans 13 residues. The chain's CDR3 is CASISRGSWGYTF. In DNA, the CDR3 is TGTGCCAGCATCTCCCGGGGGAGCTGGGGCTACACCTTC.

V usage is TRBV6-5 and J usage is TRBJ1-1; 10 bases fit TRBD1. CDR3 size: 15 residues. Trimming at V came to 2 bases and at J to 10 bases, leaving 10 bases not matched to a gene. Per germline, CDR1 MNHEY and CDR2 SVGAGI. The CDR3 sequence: CASSYDRDRGAGAFF. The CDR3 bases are TGTGCCAGCAGTTACGACCGGGACAGGGGAGCCGGAGCTTTCTTT.